The rows below give T cell receptor beta chains drawn from one sample of a study of identical twins. TCRdb reanalysed the 5' RACE reads using MiXCR and keeps one entry per CDR3 protein. This table has about 210,000 distinct CDR3 sequences, 9.4% appearing once. Sequencing input: memory (CD45RO+) T cells sorted from blood. Receptors originate from a woman between 18 and 29 years old in good health. Both conserved end residues are part of each CDR3. The order of the fields is V gene, J gene, CDR3 protein.

v_gene: TRBV9; j_gene: TRBJ2-1; CDR3aa: CASSLLSGLAGNEQFF
v_gene: TRBV7-9; j_gene: TRBJ1-6; CDR3aa: CASSHGTGFSPLHF
v_gene: TRBV15; j_gene: TRBJ2-5; CDR3aa: CATSRVYARTETQYF
v_gene: TRBV19; j_gene: TRBJ2-3; CDR3aa: CASSIGDTQYF
v_gene: TRBV7-8; j_gene: TRBJ2-3; CDR3aa: CASSWDYSTDTQYF
v_gene: TRBV4-1; j_gene: TRBJ2-2; CDR3aa: CASSQVGRTGELFF
v_gene: TRBV5-1; j_gene: TRBJ2-7; CDR3aa: CASSGSGTYEQYF
v_gene: TRBV20-1; j_gene: TRBJ2-3; CDR3aa: CSVRTGEDTQYF
v_gene: TRBV5-1; j_gene: TRBJ2-5; CDR3aa: CASSITGGTTQETQYF
v_gene: TRBV11-2; j_gene: TRBJ2-1; CDR3aa: CASSLPGTEAYNEQFF
v_gene: TRBV12-3/TRBV12-4; j_gene: TRBJ2-4; CDR3aa: CASSIFRQGPAKNIQYF
v_gene: TRBV9; j_gene: TRBJ2-3; CDR3aa: CASSVDLAGMTDTQYF
v_gene: TRBV18; j_gene: TRBJ1-2; CDR3aa: CASSPPQRSGYTF
v_gene: TRBV4-3; j_gene: TRBJ2-7; CDR3aa: CASSRQGGVDEQYF
v_gene: TRBV27; j_gene: TRBJ1-1; CDR3aa: CASSRDRGPSTEAFF
v_gene: TRBV20-1; j_gene: TRBJ2-5; CDR3aa: CSASRPGIRDWEETQYF
v_gene: TRBV13; j_gene: TRBJ1-6; CDR3aa: CASSSGSRRSSPLHF
v_gene: TRBV18; j_gene: TRBJ2-7; CDR3aa: CASSAGTDAYEQYF
v_gene: TRBV5-6; j_gene: TRBJ2-1; CDR3aa: CASSLAAGNEQFF
v_gene: TRBV24-1; j_gene: TRBJ2-1; CDR3aa: CATSDGLKSYNEQFF
v_gene: TRBV11-3; j_gene: TRBJ2-5; CDR3aa: CASSSGLMAGGQETQYF
v_gene: TRBV7-3; j_gene: TRBJ2-2; CDR3aa: CASSLKGGTSKGELFF
v_gene: TRBV5-1; j_gene: TRBJ2-7; CDR3aa: CASSLGQGIYEQYF